A selection of T cell receptor beta chains follows, all from one sample in a study of vaccination and CD4 T cells after COVID-19. TCRdb reprocessed the PCR reads with MiXCR, giving one entry per CDR3 protein. The table records around 10,000 distinct CDR3 sequences, about 42% of them present only once. Their recognized antigens are unknown. Sample: CD4+ T cells from blood, cultured in vitro. Receptor source: a human donor who had recovered from COVID-19. Each CDR3 is given with its conserved first and last residue. The order of the fields is V gene, clone size, D gene, J gene, CDR3 DNA, CDR3 protein. A D gene is named only where the DNA matches it firmly. Clone size is stated in some rows and not others, as once, few, many or a class when expanded.

V gene: TRBV7-9; clone size: few; D gene: TRBD1; J gene: TRBJ1-1; CDR3 DNA: TGTGCCAGCAGCGCCTACAGGGGCGTCATGAACACTGAAGCTTTCTTT; CDR3 protein: CASSAYRGVMNTEAFF
V gene: TRBV15; clone size: few; D gene: NA; J gene: TRBJ2-3; CDR3 DNA: TGTGCCACCAGCAGAGTTTGGCCAACGCAGTATTTT; CDR3 protein: CATSRVWPTQYF
V gene: TRBV20-1; clone size: few; D gene: TRBD2; J gene: TRBJ2-1; CDR3 DNA: TGCAGTGGTCGGACTAGCGGGTACAATGAGCAGTTCTTC; CDR3 protein: CSGRTSGYNEQFF
V gene: TRBV20-1; clone size: NA; D gene: TRBD2; J gene: TRBJ2-3; CDR3 DNA: TGCAGTGCCAAACGCGGGAGATTCGCAGATACGCAGTATTTT; CDR3 protein: CSAKRGRFADTQYF
V gene: TRBV20-1; clone size: once; D gene: TRBD1; J gene: TRBJ2-7; CDR3 DNA: TGCAGTGCTACCTACCGGGACAGGAACGTCTACGAGCAGTACTTC; CDR3 protein: CSATYRDRNVYEQYF
V gene: TRBV5-8; clone size: large; D gene: NA; J gene: TRBJ2-1; CDR3 DNA: TGTGCCAGCAGGACGTACCCAGCGGCTCGCTACAATGAGCAGTTCTTC; CDR3 protein: CASRTYPAARYNEQFF
V gene: TRBV6-5; clone size: NA; D gene: NA; J gene: TRBJ2-2; CDR3 DNA: TGTGCCAGCAGTTACCGAGGAGGGTCGGTTAACACCGGGGAGCTGTTTTTT; CDR3 protein: CASSYRGGSVNTGELFF
V gene: TRBV11-2; clone size: NA; D gene: NA; J gene: TRBJ1-5; CDR3 DNA: TGTGCCAGCAGCTTAGGGGGTGGTCCTCTCCAGCCCCAGCATTTT; CDR3 protein: CASSLGGGPLQPQHF
V gene: TRBV20-1; clone size: NA; D gene: TRBD2; J gene: TRBJ2-1; CDR3 DNA: TGCAGTGCTATAAATGCTGAGGCGGGAGAATCCTACAATGAGCAGTTCTTC; CDR3 protein: CSAINAEAGESYNEQFF
V gene: TRBV7-7; clone size: NA; D gene: NA; J gene: TRBJ2-5; CDR3 DNA: TGTGCTAGCAGCCCTACCCCATTAGCGGTCCAAGAGACCCAGTACTTC; CDR3 protein: CASSPTPLAVQETQYF
V gene: TRBV24-1; clone size: few; D gene: NA; J gene: TRBJ1-5; CDR3 DNA: TGTGCCACCAGTGATTCCAAACGGCCCCAGCATTTT; CDR3 protein: CATSDSKRPQHF
V gene: TRBV20-1; clone size: few; D gene: TRBD2; J gene: TRBJ2-5; CDR3 DNA: TGCAGTGCTCCTAGCGGGAGCCAAGAGACCCAGTACTTC; CDR3 protein: CSAPSGSQETQYF
V gene: TRBV21-1; clone size: once; D gene: NA; J gene: TRBJ2-7; CDR3 DNA: TGTGCCAGCAGCCAGAGACAGGCCCACGAGCAGTACTTC; CDR3 protein: CASSQRQAHEQYF
V gene: TRBV6-5; clone size: few; D gene: NA; J gene: TRBJ2-7; CDR3 DNA: TGTGCCAGCAGTTACCGGACGGGGCTCTCCTACGAGCAGTACTTC; CDR3 protein: CASSYRTGLSYEQYF
V gene: TRBV20-1; clone size: NA; D gene: TRBD1; J gene: TRBJ2-2; CDR3 DNA: TGCAGTGCTAGCCCACCGGACAGGACCTACACCGGGGAGCTGTTTTTT; CDR3 protein: CSASPPDRTYTGELFF
V gene: TRBV10-1; clone size: NA; D gene: NA; J gene: TRBJ1-4; CDR3 DNA: TGCGCCAGCCGGGGCTCGGGCGAAAAACTGTTTTTT; CDR3 protein: CASRGSGEKLFF
V gene: TRBV20-1; clone size: NA; D gene: NA; J gene: TRBJ1-4; CDR3 DNA: TGCAGTGCTAGAGAACTTGCAACTAATGAAAAACTGTTTTTT; CDR3 protein: CSARELATNEKLFF
V gene: TRBV2; clone size: NA; D gene: TRBD2; J gene: TRBJ2-3; CDR3 DNA: TGTGCCAGCAGGGCCCTAGCGGGTGTTAGGCGGGGGTCCCAGTATTTT; CDR3 protein: CASRALAGVRRGSQYF
V gene: TRBV5-4; clone size: once; D gene: NA; J gene: TRBJ1-2; CDR3 DNA: TGTGCCAGCAGCCTCAGGAGAGGGCTTGGCTACACCTTC; CDR3 protein: CASSLRRGLGYTF
V gene: TRBV5-6; clone size: few; D gene: NA; J gene: TRBJ1-5; CDR3 DNA: TGTGCCAGCAGCTTGAGGGCAGGGGGCAATCAGCCCCAGCATTTT; CDR3 protein: CASSLRAGGNQPQHF
V gene: TRBV10-3; clone size: NA; D gene: TRBD1; J gene: TRBJ1-2; CDR3 DNA: TGTGCCACCCACACAGGGGGGGATGGCTACACCTTC; CDR3 protein: CATHTGGDGYTF
V gene: TRBV2; clone size: few; D gene: NA; J gene: TRBJ2-3; CDR3 DNA: TGTGCCAGCACTCTAGGACCGGAGTGGACGCAGTATTTT; CDR3 protein: CASTLGPEWTQYF
V gene: TRBV7-8; clone size: medium-sized; D gene: NA; J gene: TRBJ2-7; CDR3 DNA: TGTGCCAGCGGTCATAATAGCGGCGGCGGTTACGAGCAGTACTTC; CDR3 protein: CASGHNSGGGYEQYF
V gene: TRBV3-1; clone size: once; D gene: TRBD1; J gene: TRBJ2-5; CDR3 DNA: TGTGCCAGCGCCGCAGGGGGCCAGGAGACCCAGTACTTC; CDR3 protein: CASAAGGQETQYF
V gene: TRBV12-3/TRBV12-4; clone size: few; D gene: NA; J gene: TRBJ2-7; CDR3 DNA: TGTGCCAGCAGTACTACAATCCCCTACGAGCAGTACTTC; CDR3 protein: CASSTTIPYEQYF
V gene: TRBV5-5; clone size: NA; D gene: NA; J gene: TRBJ1-5; CDR3 DNA: TGTGCCAGCAGCTTGGGACAGGTCTTGGGGGGCAATCAGCCCCAGCATTTT; CDR3 protein: CASSLGQVLGGNQPQHF
V gene: TRBV6-1; clone size: few; D gene: NA; J gene: TRBJ2-7; CDR3 DNA: TGTGCCAGCATTCGGGCGGAAGGTCGCTCCTACGAGCAGTACTTC; CDR3 protein: CASIRAEGRSYEQYF
V gene: TRBV11-2; clone size: NA; D gene: TRBD1; J gene: TRBJ2-7; CDR3 DNA: TGTGCCAGCAGAATTTCGGGACAGGGGGCACACGAGCAGTACTTC; CDR3 protein: CASRISGQGAHEQYF
V gene: TRBV29-1; clone size: NA; D gene: TRBD2; J gene: TRBJ2-3; CDR3 DNA: TGCAGCGTTGAAGGGACTAGCGGGAGCACAGATACGCAGTATTTT; CDR3 protein: CSVEGTSGSTDTQYF
V gene: TRBV19; clone size: few; D gene: NA; J gene: TRBJ1-5; CDR3 DNA: TGTGCCAGTAGTATGGTTGCAGGAGCTAATCAGCCCCAGCATTTT; CDR3 protein: CASSMVAGANQPQHF
V gene: TRBV6-1; clone size: NA; D gene: NA; J gene: TRBJ2-7; CDR3 DNA: TGTGCCAGCAGCGCCGCCCCGACCGCACAGTCCCACGAGCAGTACTTC; CDR3 protein: CASSAAPTAQSHEQYF
V gene: TRBV7-3; clone size: few; D gene: NA; J gene: TRBJ2-3; CDR3 DNA: TGTGCCAGCAGCTTAAGCGGGGACACAGATACGCAGTATTTT; CDR3 protein: CASSLSGDTDTQYF
V gene: TRBV19; clone size: NA; D gene: NA; J gene: TRBJ2-7; CDR3 DNA: TGTGCCAGTAGTATTGGAGGGGCCAAGGGCGAGCAGTACTTC; CDR3 protein: CASSIGGAKGEQYF
V gene: TRBV12-3/TRBV12-4; clone size: NA; D gene: NA; J gene: TRBJ1-6; CDR3 DNA: TGTGCCAGCCGCCCCCGAACATCCACCTATAATTCACCCCTCCACTTT; CDR3 protein: CASRPRTSTYNSPLHF
V gene: TRBV2; clone size: NA; D gene: NA; J gene: TRBJ2-7; CDR3 DNA: TGTGCCAGCAAGCAGTACGAGCAGTACTTC; CDR3 protein: CASKQYEQYF
V gene: TRBV6-1; clone size: few; D gene: TRBD1; J gene: TRBJ1-5; CDR3 DNA: TGTGCCAGCAGTCGACCCCGGACAGGGGGTGTCAATCAGCCCCAGCATTTT; CDR3 protein: CASSRPRTGGVNQPQHF
V gene: TRBV28; clone size: NA; D gene: NA; J gene: TRBJ2-3; CDR3 DNA: TGTGCCAGCAGTTTGCAGACCCGTAGCACAGATACGCAGTATTTT; CDR3 protein: CASSLQTRSTDTQYF
V gene: TRBV7-2; clone size: NA; D gene: NA; J gene: TRBJ2-1; CDR3 DNA: TGTGCCAGCAGCTTACCCCCGGGGATGCATGAGCAGTTCTTC; CDR3 protein: CASSLPPGMHEQFF
V gene: TRBV27; clone size: NA; D gene: NA; J gene: TRBJ1-2; CDR3 DNA: TGTGCCAGCAGTTTATCCCCTCGGACAGCCGTCTATGGCTACACCTTC; CDR3 protein: CASSLSPRTAVYGYTF
V gene: TRBV7-9; clone size: few; D gene: NA; J gene: TRBJ2-7; CDR3 DNA: TGTGCCAGCAGCTTAGGTCGTGGCAGGGGTGGCTACGAGCAGTACTTC; CDR3 protein: CASSLGRGRGGYEQYF
V gene: TRBV20-1; clone size: NA; D gene: NA; J gene: TRBJ2-3; CDR3 DNA: TGCAGTGCTAGAGCCGCGGACAGTAACGCGGAAGATACGCAGTATTTT; CDR3 protein: CSARAADSNAEDTQYF
V gene: TRBV25-1; clone size: NA; D gene: NA; J gene: TRBJ1-1; CDR3 DNA: TGTGCCAGCAGTGGAGGACGGGGAAGAGTGGCTGAAGCTTTCTTT; CDR3 protein: CASSGGRGRVAEAFF
V gene: TRBV19; clone size: few; D gene: TRBD2; J gene: TRBJ2-1; CDR3 DNA: TGTGCCAGTAGTACCTCCGGGGGGAGCTCCTACAATGAGCAGTTCTTC; CDR3 protein: CASSTSGGSSYNEQFF
V gene: TRBV6-5; clone size: NA; D gene: TRBD1; J gene: TRBJ2-7; CDR3 DNA: TGTGCCAGCAGTTACGGTCAGGGGGTCTACGAGCAGTACTTC; CDR3 protein: CASSYGQGVYEQYF
V gene: TRBV7-6; clone size: few; D gene: TRBD2; J gene: TRBJ2-5; CDR3 DNA: TGTGCCAGCAGCCCAAGCCTAAGCGGGGGGGCGACCCAGTACTTC; CDR3 protein: CASSPSLSGGATQYF
V gene: TRBV6-5; clone size: NA; D gene: TRBD1; J gene: TRBJ1-2; CDR3 DNA: TGTGCCAGCAGTTCGAGGACAGGCGATCTTAACTATGGCTACACCTTC; CDR3 protein: CASSSRTGDLNYGYTF
V gene: TRBV14; clone size: few; D gene: TRBD1; J gene: TRBJ1-2; CDR3 DNA: TGTGCCAGCAGCCCCCAACGGACAGGTAGTAGCGGCTACACCTTC; CDR3 protein: CASSPQRTGSSGYTF
V gene: TRBV7-9; clone size: NA; D gene: TRBD1; J gene: TRBJ1-1; CDR3 DNA: TGTGCCAGCAGCCCGAACAGACAGGGTTTTTTATCGAACACTGAAGCTTTCTTT; CDR3 protein: CASSPNRQGFLSNTEAFF
V gene: TRBV24-1; clone size: once; D gene: NA; J gene: TRBJ2-1; CDR3 DNA: TGTGCCACCAGTGATAAGGGACGGATTCACAATGAGCAGTTCTTC; CDR3 protein: CATSDKGRIHNEQFF
V gene: TRBV25-1; clone size: NA; D gene: TRBD1; J gene: TRBJ2-7; CDR3 DNA: TGTGCCAGCAGAGTTCCCGGGACAGGGTCAGAGCAGTACTTC; CDR3 protein: CASRVPGTGSEQYF
V gene: TRBV15; clone size: NA; D gene: TRBD1; J gene: TRBJ1-1; CDR3 DNA: TGTGCCACCAGCACCGGGACAGGGTTATCAACGGCTTTCTTT; CDR3 protein: CATSTGTGLSTAFF
V gene: TRBV20-1; clone size: few; D gene: TRBD1; J gene: TRBJ2-3; CDR3 DNA: TGCAGTGCTCCCGACAGGGGAAGGAGCACAGATACGCAGTATTTT; CDR3 protein: CSAPDRGRSTDTQYF
V gene: TRBV7-8; clone size: few; D gene: TRBD1; J gene: TRBJ1-5; CDR3 DNA: TGTGCCAGCAGCCTCAGGACAGGGGCGTATAGCAATCAGCCCCAGCATTTT; CDR3 protein: CASSLRTGAYSNQPQHF
V gene: TRBV29-1; clone size: NA; D gene: NA; J gene: TRBJ2-3; CDR3 DNA: TGCAGCGCCGAAAGAACAGATACGCAGTATTTT; CDR3 protein: CSAERTDTQYF
V gene: TRBV7-2; clone size: medium-sized; D gene: NA; J gene: TRBJ2-3; CDR3 DNA: TGTGCCAGCAGCGCGGACTACCTTTCAGCAGATACGCAGTATTTT; CDR3 protein: CASSADYLSADTQYF
V gene: TRBV21-1; clone size: NA; D gene: NA; J gene: TRBJ2-7; CDR3 DNA: TGTGCCAGCAGCAAAAGGAGAGACAGGGGGCTTCTGAGGACTAGCTCCTACGAGCAGTACTTC; CDR3 protein: CASSKRRDRGLLRTSSYEQYF